Below, 12 T cell receptor beta chains from the same sample are listed, as sequenced in a study of tumor T cells in aggressive B-cell lymphoma. Clones were sequenced by immunoSEQ multiplex PCR, and TCRdb holds only the in-frame ones, with some missing. The sample records 7,900 or so clones, 75% to 85% being singletons. Sequencing was done on a sample of tumor tissue. The receptors were gathered from an adult with diffuse large B cell lymphoma.

With respect to this clone: One junction end disagrees with the germline gene, perhaps due to a read error. The chain is built from TRBV28 and TRBJ1-5, with 7 bases identical to TRBD1. CDR3 length equals 14 residues. Germline V gene sequence: CDR1 MDHEN, CDR2 SYDVKM. DNA for the CDR3: TGTGCCAGCAGGACAGGGATCTGGAATCATCCCCAGCATTTT. Translated, it gives CASRTGIWNHPQHF.

The chain uses TRBV5-1 and TRBJ2-7; maybe TRBD2 (6 bases). There are 13 residues in the CDR3. V was cut by 3 bases and J by 3 bases, with 10 bases left in between. Germline V lookup: CDR1 SGHRS, CDR2 YFSETQ. CDR3 nucleotides: TGCGCCAGCAGCTCGGAGGGCATCTACGAGCAGTACTTC. Amino acids: CASSSEGIYEQYF.

CDR3 loop: CASSLWVDRGGQETQYF. In DNA form, the CDR3 reads TGTGCCAGCAGTTTATGGGTGGACAGGGGGGGACAAGAGACCCAGTACTTC. The chain is built from TRBV28 and TRBJ2-5; 10 bases map to TRBD1. The CDR3 spans 17 residues. Unmatched junction bases numbered 6, after V lost 0 bases and J lost 2 bases. Germline assignment: CDR1 MDHEN and CDR2 SYDVKM. The full variable domain, rest sourced from reference TRBV28 and TRBJ2-5, is DVKVTQSSRYLVKRTGEKVFLECVQDMDHENMFWYRQDPGLGLRLIYFSYDVKMKEKGDIPEGYSVSREKKERFSLILESASTNQTSMYLCASSLWVDRGGQETQYFGPGTRLLVL.

This clone came up a few times. The rearrangement links TRBV7-3 to TRBJ1-2; 8 nucleotides line up with TRBD1. After removal of 4 bases from V and 3 bases from J, the junction contained 10 bases not matched to a gene. The CDR3 spans 16 residues. The V gene's germline CDR1 is SGHTA and CDR2 FQGTGA. The CDR3 sequence: CASSSNGGQDHYGYTF. The CDR3 nucleotides read TGTGCCAGCAGCTCGAACGGGGGACAGGACCACTATGGCTACACCTTC.

This chain uses TRBV29-1 with TRBJ2-3; 7 bases line up with TRBD2. V trimming: 6 bases; J trimming: 0 bases; junction bases outside the gene matches: 3. Germline V gene lookup returns CDR1 SQVTM and CDR2 ANQGSEA. The CDR3 has 13 amino acids. DNA for the CDR3: TGCAGCGTGGTTAGCGGGAGCACAGATACGCAGTATTTT. This sequence encodes CSVVSGSTDTQYF.

The rearrangement uses TRBV7-2 and TRBJ1-1; no reliable D call. This CDR3 spans 13 amino acids. Trimming left V 4 bases short and J 4 bases short, with 10 bases between. Per germline, CDR1 SGHTA and CDR2 FQGNSA. In DNA form, the CDR3 reads TGTGCCAGCAGCTCCACTGTCGGCACTGAAGCTTTCTTT. The encoded protein is CASSSTVGTEAFF.

The gene calls are TRBV7-2 and TRBJ2-7, with 10 nucleotides matching TRBD2. The V gene end was trimmed by 4 bases and the J gene end by 7 bases; junction bases not matched to a gene: 10. This CDR3 is 15 amino acids long. CDR1 and CDR2 (germline): SGHTA, FQGNSA. The CDR3 DNA follows: TGTGCCAGCAGCTCCATAGCGGGAGGCCTGGGGGAGCAGTACTTC. This gives the protein CASSSIAGGLGEQYF.

The V and J genes are TRBV19 and TRBJ2-7; TRBD2 matches at 7 bases. Germline-derived CDR1 and CDR2 are LNHDA and SQIVND (reference sequence). This CDR3 has 13 amino acids. The V gene end was trimmed by 6 bases and the J gene end by 3 bases; junction bases not matched to a gene: 5. CDR3 in amino acids: CASRGSGDYEQYF. In DNA, the CDR3 is TGTGCCAGTAGGGGCAGCGGGGACTACGAGCAGTACTTC.

The gene calls are TRBV19 and TRBJ1-2; D is unclear. Germline CDR1 LNHDA, CDR2 SQIVND (reference sequence). With 7 bases removed from V and 1 base from J, the gap between germline ends came to 16 bases. The CDR3 is 15 amino acids. The CDR3 spells CASTSSGPINYGYTF. For the CDR3, the DNA is TGTGCCAGTACGTCTTCTGGTCCTATTAACTATGGCTACACCTTC.

This chain joins TRBV28 and TRBJ2-5; possible D gene TRBD1, 6 bases. The CDR3 totals 15 residues. Trimming took off 1 base at V and 2 bases at J, with 11 bases between the two ends. The germline V gene has CDR1 MDHEN and CDR2 SYDVKM. The CDR3 bases are TGTGCCAGCAGTTTATTCGGACAGCTTCAAGAGACCCAGTACTTC. Translated: CASSLFGQLQETQYF.

The chain combines TRBV7-3 with TRBJ2-3; D may be TRBD2 (6 bases). The germline V and J ends were trimmed by 3 bases and 0 bases, with 16 bases remaining between them. Germline CDR1 is SGHTA and CDR2 is FQGTGA. This CDR3 has 17 amino acids. Here the CDR3 DNA reads TGTGCCAGCAGCTTTTACGGGAGCCAATTCAGCACAGATACGCAGTATTTT. Translated: CASSFYGSQFSTDTQYF. The whole variable domain, remainder taken from reference TRBV7-3 and TRBJ2-3, is GAGVSQTPSNKVTEKGKYVELRCDPISGHTALYWYRQSLGQGPEFLIYFQGTGAADDSGLPNDRFFAVRPEGSVSTLKIQRTERGDSAVYLCASSFYGSQFSTDTQYFGPGTRLTVL.

The V call is TRBV27, the J call TRBJ2-1; TRBD2 aligns across 8 bases. The CDR3 runs 16 residues. The V gene's germline CDR1 is MNHEY and CDR2 SMNVEV (reference sequence). J was trimmed by 1 base and V by 4 bases; bases with no gene match: 6. CDR3 amino acids: CASSSQRERSYNEQFF. The CDR3 nucleotides read TGTGCCAGCAGTTCTCAGCGGGAGAGGTCCTACAATGAGCAGTTCTTC.